The 29 T cell receptor beta chains reported below all come from one sample, sequenced in a study of blood T cell repertoires in COVID-19. Profiling relied on immunoSEQ multiplex PCR, and the TCRdb table lists in-frame clones only, not all of them. In the table there are around 150,000 clones, around 85% of which are singletons. Sequenced input: peripheral blood. The receptor set was obtained from a human donor in a cohort sampled during active COVID-19.

The chain is built from TRBV27 and TRBJ2-7; D perhaps matches TRBD2 (7 bases). The CDR3 sequence is 15 residues long. V was cut by 7 bases and J by 0 bases, with 16 bases left in between. Germline V gene sequence: CDR1 MNHEY, CDR2 SMNVEV (reference sequence). In DNA, the CDR3 is TGTGCCAGCAAAGGGTCGGGGGGCGGCTCCTACGAGCAGTACTTC. Translation gives CASKGSGGGSYEQYF.

The V gene is TRBV9, the J gene TRBJ2-3; 7 bases line up with TRBD1. Germline V CDR1 and CDR2: SGDLS, YYNGEE. CDR3 length: 16 amino acids. V gave up 4 bases and J gave up 3 bases; unmatched junction bases: 11. As DNA, the CDR3 is TGTGCCAGCAGCTTCCGACAGGGCCCAAAAACAGATACGCAGTATTTT. Protein sequence: CASSFRQGPKTDTQYF. The full variable domain, completed using reference TRBV9 and TRBJ2-3, is DSGVTQTPKHLITATGQRVTLRCSPRSGDLSVYWYQQSLDQGLQFLIQYYNGEERAKGNILERFSAQQFPDLHSELNLSSLELGDSALYFCASSFRQGPKTDTQYFGPGTRLTVL.

V gene TRBV6-1 combines with J gene TRBJ2-7, with D possibly matching TRBD1 (6 bases). The V end was cut by 3 bases, the J end by 2 bases, with 17 bases between. The CDR3 consists of 16 residues. CDR1 MNHNS and CDR2 SASEGT come from the germline V gene. CDR3 protein: CASSDGRQGTTYEQYF. DNA for the CDR3: TGTGCCAGCAGTGATGGTAGGCAGGGGACGACCTACGAGCAGTACTTC.

A word on this clone: A read error may account for a junction end that differs from germline. The chain uses TRBV20-1 and TRBJ1-1; possible D gene TRBD1, 6 bases. The CDR3 runs to 8 residues. CDR1 is DFQATT and CDR2 is SNEGSKA in the germline V gene (reference sequence). CDR3 DNA: TGCAGTGCTAAGGGGGGGGGATTT. It is translated as CSAKGGGF.

The gene calls are TRBV28 and TRBJ1-1, with unresolved D. Germline V gene data show CDR1 as MDHEN and CDR2 as SYDVKM. Trimming shortened V by 5 bases and J by 2 bases, and 18 bases separated the two germline ends. The CDR3 contains 16 residues. The CDR3 here is CASSPPRMAANTEAFF. The DNA of the CDR3 is TGTGCCAGCAGTCCCCCCAGGATGGCCGCTAACACTGAAGCTTTCTTT. Full variable domain (rest looked up from reference TRBV28 and TRBJ1-1): DVKVTQSSRYLVKRTGEKVFLECVQDMDHENMFWYRQDPGLGLRLIYFSYDVKMKEKGDIPEGYSVSREKKERFSLILESASTNQTSMYLCASSPPRMAANTEAFFGQGTRLTVV.

The rearrangement links TRBV15 to TRBJ2-1, with 12 bases that match TRBD2. The CDR3 is made up of 20 amino acids. V lost 3 bases to trimming and J lost 1 base; unmatched junction nucleotides: 13. Germline CDR1 reads LNHNV; CDR2 reads YYDKDF (reference sequence). The CDR3 sequence: CATSRRASGRELRSYNEQFF. In DNA form, the CDR3 reads TGTGCCACCAGCAGGAGGGCTAGCGGGAGGGAGTTGAGGTCCTACAATGAGCAGTTCTTC.

The rearrangement joins TRBV7-9 to TRBJ2-5, with D possibly matching TRBD2 (5 bases). Germline-derived CDR1 and CDR2 are SEHNR and FQNEAQ (reference sequence). The CDR3 is made up of 12 amino acids. V dropped 5 bases and J dropped 6 bases, with 10 bases sitting between them. The CDR3 reads CASSVGLQTQYF. The CDR3 region has the DNA TGTGCCAGCAGCGTCGGACTGCAGACCCAGTACTTC.

The chain has TRBV7-9 and TRBJ2-2, with D perhaps TRBD2 (6 bases). The V and J ends lost 5 bases and 5 bases respectively, with 15 bases between them. The CDR3 loop spans 15 amino acids. CDR1 is SEHNR and CDR2 is FQNEAQ in the germline V gene (reference sequence). The DNA of the CDR3 is TGTGCCAGCAGCGGAATACTAGCCCTAACCGGGGAGCTGTTTTTT. Encoded protein: CASSGILALTGELFF.

V is TRBV11-3 and J is TRBJ2-7; weak D call: TRBD1 (5 bases). Deletions cut 5 bases from V and 4 bases from J, with 12 bases between. CDR3 size: 13 residues. The germline gives CDR1 SGHNT, CDR2 YENEEA. The CDR3 region has the DNA TGTGCCAGCAGCGGCAGGACAAGGTACGAGCAGTACTTC. Translated: CASSGRTRYEQYF.

The chain couples TRBV7-3 to TRBJ1-2; 12 nucleotides agree with TRBD1. J was trimmed by 14 bases and V by 5 bases; bases with no gene match: 6. The V gene's germline CDR1 is SGHTA and CDR2 FQGTGA. This CDR3 comprises 12 residues. The chain's CDR3 is CASSPRDRGRTF. The CDR3 DNA reads as TGTGCCAGCAGCCCACGGGACAGGGGGCGTACCTTC.

A single count supports this clone. V usage is TRBV3-1 (or the pseudogene TRBV3-2) and J usage is TRBJ2-7; D uncertain. The CDR3 spans 14 residues. The V end was cut by 1 base, the J end by 1 base, with 8 bases between. Germline V gene lookup returns CDR1 LGHDT and CDR2 YNNKEL (reference sequence). The CDR3 DNA reads TGTGCCAGCAGCCAAGGAACCAGATCCTACGAGCAGTACTTC. This sequence encodes CASSQGTRSYEQYF.

In nucleotides, the CDR3 is TGTGCCAGCAGTCCCGGGAGGGAGACCCAGTACTTC. Its protein is CASSPGRETQYF. This chain connects TRBV27 to TRBJ2-5, with 7 bases matching TRBD2. The CDR3 has 12 residues. CDR1 and CDR2 (germline): MNHEY, SMNVEV (reference sequence). The trim removed 5 bases at V and 5 bases at J, leaving 2 bases unmatched.

J is TRBJ2-1 and V is TRBV25-1, with TRBD1 identical over 8 bases. Trimming at V came to 6 bases and at J to 6 bases, leaving 10 bases not matched to a gene. The CDR3 has 15 amino acids. Per germline, CDR1 MGHDK and CDR2 SYGVNS. CDR3 protein: CASSLQGAPANEQFF. The CDR3 DNA sequence: TGTGCCAGCAGCCTCCAGGGGGCTCCGGCCAATGAGCAGTTCTTC.

V is TRBV10-3 and J is TRBJ2-6; 8 bases agree with TRBD1. The CDR3 is 18 residues long. V gave up 3 bases and J gave up 0 bases; unmatched junction bases: 7. The V gene's germline CDR1 is ENHRY and CDR2 SYGVKD. CDR3 nucleotide sequence: TGTGCCATCAGTGAATGGCAGGGGGCGTCCTCTGGGGCCAACGTCCTGACTTTC. It is translated as CAISEWQGASSGANVLTF.

The chain couples TRBV5-8 to TRBJ1-5; possibly TRBD1 for D (5 bases). Trimming took off 2 bases at V and 5 bases at J, with 11 bases between the two ends. Germline assignment: CDR1 SGHTS and CDR2 YDEGEE. The CDR3 spans 14 residues. The CDR3 here is CASSFPQGDQPQHF. The CDR3 region has the DNA TGTGCCAGCAGCTTTCCCCAGGGTGATCAGCCCCAGCATTTT.

The J gene is TRBJ1-5, the V gene TRBV19, with TRBD1 as a possible D gene (5 bases). CDR3 length: 15 amino acids. Germline loops: CDR1 LNHDA, CDR2 SQIVND (reference sequence). With 6 bases removed from V and 2 bases from J, the gap between germline ends came to 14 bases. The CDR3 spells CASSPGAQGNQPQHF. The CDR3 coding sequence is TGTGCCAGTAGCCCCGGTGCACAGGGCAATCAGCCCCAGCATTTT.

The J gene is TRBJ2-1, the V gene TRBV24-1, with TRBD2 identical over 11 bases. The germline V gene has CDR1 KGHDR and CDR2 SFDVKD. This CDR3 is built from 16 residues. J lost 8 bases, V lost 2 bases, and 7 bases had no gene match. The CDR3 loop reads CATSDSIAGGPHEQFF. The CDR3 DNA reads as TGTGCCACCAGTGATTCCATAGCGGGGGGGCCCCATGAGCAGTTCTTC.

The rearrangement links TRBV28 to TRBJ1-5; the D gene is possibly TRBD1 (6 bases). The CDR3 consists of 14 residues. Trimming took off 10 bases at V and 4 bases at J, with 17 bases between the two ends. From germline, CDR1 is MDHEN and CDR2 SYDVKM. This CDR3 reads CATRGGWANQPQHF. For the CDR3, the DNA is TGTGCCACAAGGGGGGGGTGGGCGAATCAGCCCCAGCATTTT.

This clone was seen a single time. V gene TRBV13 combines with J gene TRBJ2-7, with TRBD2 matching over 10 bases. This CDR3 has 16 residues. V lost 4 bases and J lost 5; bases outside the gene matches: 11. CDR1 and CDR2 (germline): PRHDT, FYEKMQ (reference sequence). The CDR3 DNA reads TGTGCCAGCAGCTCCCCCACTAGCGGGAAGGGCCACGAGCAGTACTTC. This codes for CASSSPTSGKGHEQYF.

V usage is TRBV5-1 and J usage is TRBJ2-1, with TRBD2 matching 9 bases. J lost 5 bases, V lost 1 base, and 4 bases had no gene match. Per the germline V gene, CDR1 is SGHRS and CDR2 is YFSETQ. The CDR3 runs 15 residues. The CDR3 here is CASSLRASGNNEQFF. DNA for the CDR3: TGCGCCAGCAGCTTGAGGGCTAGCGGGAACAATGAGCAGTTCTTC.

The chain is built from TRBV19 and TRBJ2-7; 10 bases map to TRBD1. Per the germline V gene, CDR1 is LNHDA and CDR2 is SQIVND (reference sequence). Trimming at V came to 5 bases and at J to 4 bases, leaving 5 bases not matched to a gene. CDR3 length equals 14 residues. The CDR3 DNA sequence: TGTGCCAGTAGTCTAGGACAGGGGGTGTACGAGCAGTACTTC. Its translation: CASSLGQGVYEQYF.

Regarding this clone: The sample contains more than one DNA sequence encoding this CDR3. This chain joins TRBV5-1 and TRBJ2-7; the D gene is possibly TRBD2 (5 bases). Germline V lookup: CDR1 SGHRS, CDR2 YFSETQ. V was pared by 3 bases and J by 2 bases, with 9 bases between. The CDR3 runs to 13 residues. The CDR3 nucleotides read TGCGCCAGCAGCTCCGGACTGGCCTACGAGCAGTACTTC. Translation gives CASSSGLAYEQYF.

The chain couples TRBV21-1 to TRBJ2-5; no check of the table's D call, TRBD2, against the DNA was made. TRBV21-1 is a documented pseudogene. The CDR3 covers 17 residues. The CDR3 DNA sequence: TGTGCCAGCAGCAAAGGCCCACTAGCGGGGGTCCAAGAGACCCAGTACTTC. Translated: CASSKGPLAGVQETQYF.

The J gene is TRBJ1-5, the V gene TRBV6-5; possible D gene TRBD1, 5 bases. The CDR3 consists of 15 residues. Looked up from germline, CDR1 is MNHEY and CDR2 is SVGAGI. Trimming took 7 bases from V and 2 from J, leaving 15 bases between them. CDR3 nucleotide sequence: TGTGCCAGCACTGCGTTCCCGGGGGGCAATCAGCCCCAGCATTTT. Residues: CASTAFPGGNQPQHF.

This rearrangement joins TRBV11-2 to TRBJ2-5; possibly TRBD2 for D (6 bases). Germline lookup yields CDR1 SGHAT and CDR2 FQNNGV. V lost 0 bases to trimming and J lost 5 bases, with 10 bases between them. This CDR3 region has 14 residues. CDR3 loop: CASSLDAGRETQYF. CDR3 nucleotide sequence: TGTGCCAGCAGCTTAGATGCAGGGAGGGAGACCCAGTACTTC.

The chain uses TRBV6-5 and TRBJ1-6, with TRBD1 matching 8 bases. Germline-derived CDR1 and CDR2 are MNHEY and SVGAGI. This CDR3 region has 12 residues. J gave up 10 bases and V 8 bases, and 4 bases lay outside the gene matches. The CDR3 DNA follows: TGTGCCAGCGGACAGGGAAAGTCACCCCTCCACTTT. Amino acid sequence: CASGQGKSPLHF.

V and J are TRBV11-2 and TRBJ2-5, with a weak D call TRBD2 (7 bases). The germline V gene has CDR1 SGHAT and CDR2 FQNNGV. The CDR3 covers 15 residues. V was trimmed by 1 base and J by 5 bases, leaving 14 bases between them. DNA of the CDR3: TGTGCCAGCAGCTTAGCGGGGGGCGCGGTGGAGACCCAGTACTTC. It codes for CASSLAGGAVETQYF.

The chain recombines TRBV15 with TRBJ2-3; 10 bases map to TRBD2. This CDR3 has 18 residues. With V trimmed by 0 bases and J by 2 bases, 8 bases remained unmatched. The germline CDR1 and CDR2 sequences are LNHNV and YYDKDF (reference sequence). The CDR3 is CATSRDFTSGAITDTQYF. The CDR3 bases are TGTGCCACCAGCAGAGATTTTACTAGCGGGGCAATCACAGATACGCAGTATTTT.

This chain joins TRBV5-4 and TRBJ2-1; a possible D gene is TRBD1 (5 bases). CDR1 SGHNT and CDR2 YYREEE come from the germline V gene (reference sequence). This CDR3 comprises 14 residues. V was cut by 0 bases and J by 7 bases, with 11 bases left in between. CDR3 bases: TGTGCCAGCAGCTTGGTTGGGGCCTTAAATGAGCAGTTCTTC. Translated: CASSLVGALNEQFF.